The rows below give T cell receptor beta chains drawn from one sample of a study of shared clonotypes between healthy human individuals. The table came from immunoSEQ multiplex PCR; TCRdb's copy has only in-frame clones and leaves some out. The profile shows approximately 980,000 clones, approximately 80% of them singletons. The source material was memory CD4+ T cells sorted from blood. These receptors came from a man between 18 and 35 years old in good health. CDR3s include the opening cysteine and the closing phenylalanine or tryptophan. The order of the fields is V gene, J gene, clone size, D gene, CDR3 protein, CDR3 DNA. D genes are given only for firm matches. Clone size, where shown, is once, few, many, or a class for clones that have expanded.

TRBV7-9,TRBJ2-5,-,-,CASSLSLPWETQYF,TGTGCCAGCAGCTTAAGCCTTCCCTGGGAGACCCAGTACTTC
TRBV9,TRBJ1-1,few,-,CASSMEGTEAFF,TGTGCCAGCAGCATGGAGGGGACTGAAGCTTTCTTT
TRBV11-2,TRBJ2-1,-,TRBD2,CASSSRLAGGPYNEQFF,TGTGCCAGCAGCTCGCGACTAGCGGGAGGGCCGTACAATGAGCAGTTCTTC
TRBV6-1,TRBJ2-7,-,TRBD2,CASTRLAGNYEQYF,TGTGCCAGTACCCGACTAGCGGGAAACTACGAGCAGTACTTC
TRBV29-1,TRBJ2-6,once,TRBD1,CSVGGQGASGANVLTF,TGCAGCGTGGGGGGACAGGGGGCCTCTGGGGCCAACGTCCTGACTTTC
TRBV6-5,TRBJ2-1,once,TRBD2,CASSLAGGIYNEQFF,TGTGCCAGCAGTTTAGCGGGGGGGATCTACAATGAGCAGTTCTTC
TRBV14,TRBJ1-6,-,-,CASSPFTNSYNSPLHF,TGTGCCAGCAGCCCCTTCACCAACTCCTATAATTCACCCCTCCACTTT
TRBV5-6,TRBJ2-7,-,-,CASSDGTVSSYEQYF,TGTGCCAGCAGCGACGGGACGGTTAGCTCCTACGAGCAGTACTTC
TRBV14,TRBJ2-5,few,TRBD2,CASSQGTSEGETQYF,TGTGCCAGCAGCCAAGGGACTAGCGAAGGGGAGACCCAGTACTTC
TRBV18,TRBJ1-1,-,-,CASSSGAMNTEAFF,TGTGCCAGCTCGTCGGGGGCTATGAACACTGAAGCTTTCTTT
TRBV6-5,TRBJ1-4,-,-,CASRAWVGTNEKLFF,TGTGCCAGCAGGGCTTGGGTAGGAACTAATGAAAAACTGTTTTTT
TRBV7-8,TRBJ1-2,many,TRBD1,CASSPPGTGTHGYTF,TGTGCCAGCAGCCCACCCGGGACAGGGACTCATGGCTACACCTTC
TRBV5-1,TRBJ1-3,many,-,CASSLGSIGNTIYF,TGCGCCAGCAGCTTGGGCAGTATTGGAAACACCATATATTTT
TRBV5-6,TRBJ2-1,few,TRBD2,CASSSLYGTRDNEQFF,TGTGCCAGCAGCTCCTTATACGGGACTAGAGACAATGAGCAGTTCTTC
TRBV25-1,TRBJ1-6,once,TRBD1,CASTDRRQGGNSPLHF,TGTGCCAGCACCGACAGGCGACAGGGGGGTAATTCACCCCTCCACTTT
TRBV7-2,TRBJ2-5,-,-,CASSLGGVTQETQYF,TGTGCCAGCAGCTTAGGGGGGGTCACCCAAGAGACCCAGTACTTC
TRBV5-1,TRBJ2-5,-,TRBD2,CASTRSGDVQETQYF,TGCGCCAGCACCCGGAGCGGGGATGTCCAAGAGACCCAGTACTTC
TRBV11-2,TRBJ2-7,-,-,CASSLGALYEQYF,TGTGCCAGCAGCTTAGGGGCCCTCTACGAGCAGTACTTC
TRBV6-5,TRBJ2-7,-,-,CASSLQGFPLYEQYF,TGTGCCAGCAGTCTACAGGGTTTTCCTCTCTACGAGCAGTACTTC
TRBV6-1,TRBJ1-1,-,-,CASRRTEAFF,TGTGCCAGCCGGAGAACTGAAGCTTTCTTT
TRBV2,TRBJ1-6,once,-,CASSTTRAAESPLHF,TGTGCCAGCAGCACTACCCGGGCCGCGGAATCACCCCTCCACTTT
TRBV10-1,TRBJ2-4,-,-,CASSQGKNIQYF,TGCGCCAGCAGTCAGGGCAAAAACATTCAGTACTTC
TRBV21-1,TRBJ2-5,-,-,CASSKGRGDPQETQYF,TGTGCCAGCAGCAAAGGGCGGGGCGATCCCCAAGAGACCCAGTACTTC
TRBV27,TRBJ1-1,few,-,CASSSAGVNAFF,TGTGCCAGCAGTTCCGCAGGGGTGAATGCTTTCTTT
TRBV5-1,TRBJ2-2,-,-,CASSLPPPQNTGELFF,TGCGCCAGCAGCCTCCCTCCCCCCCAAAACACCGGGGAGCTGTTTTTT
TRBV25-1,TRBJ2-1,-,TRBD2,CASSELTSGGGEQFF,TGTGCCAGCAGTGAATTAACTAGCGGGGGCGGTGAGCAGTTCTTC
TRBV28,TRBJ1-2,-,TRBD1,CASSLTDRGRGGYTF,TGTGCCAGCAGTTTAACGGACAGGGGGAGGGGTGGCTACACCTTC
TRBV5-1,TRBJ2-3,-,-,CASSLDRAHTDTQYF,TGCGCCAGCAGCTTGGACAGGGCCCACACAGATACGCAGTATTTT
TRBV5-6,TRBJ1-6,once,-,CASSLYFNSPLHF,TGTGCCAGCAGCTTGTACTTCAATTCACCCCTCCACTTT
TRBV12-5,TRBJ2-5,-,TRBD1,CASGLVKGTGVRETQYF,TGTGCTAGTGGTTTGGTAAAGGGTACAGGGGTACGAGAGACCCAGTACTTC
TRBV10-1,TRBJ2-6,once,-,CARKTVPSGANVLTF,TGCGCCAGGAAGACAGTACCCTCCGGGGCCAACGTCCTGACTTTC
TRBV7-2,TRBJ2-1,-,-,CASSLALRSYNEQFF,TGTGCCAGCAGCTTAGCGCTGAGGTCCTACAATGAGCAGTTCTTC
TRBV19,TRBJ1-4,few,-,CASSHRESGNEKLFF,TGTGCCAGTAGTCACAGGGAGTCGGGTAATGAAAAACTGTTTTTT
TRBV19,TRBJ1-1,-,-,CASTLGRVNTEAFF,TGTGCCAGTACCCTGGGGAGGGTAAACACTGAAGCTTTCTTT
TRBV10-3,TRBJ2-2,-,-,CAISGGIAANTGELFF,TGTGCCATCAGTGGAGGTATAGCAGCGAACACCGGGGAGCTGTTTTTT
TRBV2,TRBJ2-7,-,-,CASSLLYMRPNYEQYF,TGTGCCAGTAGTCTTCTCTATATGCGACCCAACTACGAGCAGTACTTC
TRBV2,TRBJ1-2,few,-,CASAAGTENGYTF,TGTGCCTCAGCAGCAGGGACGGAAAATGGCTACACCTTC
TRBV19,TRBJ2-7,-,TRBD2,CASFVPGGSYEQYF,TGTGCCAGTTTTGTGCCGGGAGGGTCCTACGAGCAGTACTTC
TRBV7-3,TRBJ2-3,-,-,CASSPSSTDTQYF,TGTGCCAGCAGCCCTTCTAGCACAGATACGCAGTATTTT
TRBV28,TRBJ2-3,-,-,CASTTPTDTQYF,TGTGCCAGCACTACGCCTACAGATACGCAGTATTTT
TRBV11-2,TRBJ2-7,once,-,CASSLEGGPGSYEQYF,TGTGCCAGCAGCTTAGAGGGTGGCCCTGGCTCCTACGAGCAGTACTTC
TRBV6-6,TRBJ1-3,-,-,CASSYNGNTIYF,TGTGCCAGCAGTTATAACGGAAACACCATATATTTT
TRBV6-5,TRBJ2-7,-,-,CASQRTPGPYEQYF,TGTGCCAGCCAGAGGACCCCAGGTCCATACGAGCAGTACTTC
TRBV6-1,TRBJ1-4,-,TRBD1,CASRRTGGNEKLFF,TGTGCCAGCAGGAGGACAGGCGGAAATGAAAAACTGTTTTTT
TRBV2,TRBJ1-5,-,-,CASNLAAPGTNQPQHF,TGTGCCAGCAACCTAGCTGCCCCCGGGACCAATCAGCCCCAGCATTTT
TRBV5-1,TRBJ2-6,few,-,CASSLGLLSGANVLTF,TGCGCCAGCAGCTTGGGACTACTCTCTGGGGCCAACGTCCTGACTTTC
TRBV7-2,TRBJ1-3,-,-,CASSLDRTGNTIYF,TGTGCCAGCAGCTTAGACAGGACCGGAAACACCATATATTTT
TRBV21-1,TRBJ2-3,-,-,CADRQGPFTDTQYF,TGTGCTGACAGACAGGGGCCTTTCACAGATACGCAGTATTTT
TRBV6-1,TRBJ1-3,-,-,CASSAPGNTIYF,TGTGCCAGCAGTGCCCCTGGAAACACCATATATTTT
TRBV7-9,TRBJ1-1,-,-,CASTQLGPNTEAFF,TGTGCCAGCACCCAACTGGGCCCCAACACTGAAGCTTTCTTT
TRBV6-5,TRBJ2-7,once,TRBD2,CATQLAGVYEQYF,TGTGCCACCCAACTAGCGGGGGTGTACGAGCAGTACTTC
TRBV6-6,TRBJ1-4,many,-,CASSPLGGKLFF,TGTGCCAGCAGCCCCCTGGGCGGGAAACTGTTTTTT
TRBV7-9,TRBJ2-2,-,TRBD2,CASSLGTSRSGTGELFF,TGTGCCAGCAGCTTGGGGACTAGCCGCTCCGGCACCGGGGAGCTGTTTTTT
TRBV5-1,TRBJ2-2,-,-,CASSFNRENTGELFF,TGCGCCAGCAGCTTTAACAGGGAGAACACCGGGGAGCTGTTTTTT
TRBV7-9,TRBJ2-1,-,-,CASSPVAANNEQFF,TGTGCCAGCAGCCCCGTCGCAGCCAACAATGAGCAGTTCTTC
TRBV5-1,TRBJ1-1,many,TRBD1,CASSLVGGQITEAFF,TGCGCCAGCAGCTTGGTAGGGGGACAGATCACTGAAGCTTTCTTT
TRBV6-6,TRBJ1-1,-,-,CASSTTLLTEAFF,TGTGCCAGCAGTACGACCCTACTCACTGAAGCTTTCTTT